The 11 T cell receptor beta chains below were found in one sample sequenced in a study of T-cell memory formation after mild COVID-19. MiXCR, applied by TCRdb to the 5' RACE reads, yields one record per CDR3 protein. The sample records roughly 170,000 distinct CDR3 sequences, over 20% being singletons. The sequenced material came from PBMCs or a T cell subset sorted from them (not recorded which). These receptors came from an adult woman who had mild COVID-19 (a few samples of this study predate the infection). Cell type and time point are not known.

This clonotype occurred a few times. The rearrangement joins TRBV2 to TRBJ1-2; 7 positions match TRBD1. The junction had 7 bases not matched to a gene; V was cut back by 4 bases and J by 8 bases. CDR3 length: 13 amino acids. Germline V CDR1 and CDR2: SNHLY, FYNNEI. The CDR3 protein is CASSVGRGYGYTF. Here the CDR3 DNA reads TGTGCCAGCAGTGTGGGCAGGGGGTACGGCTACACCTTC.

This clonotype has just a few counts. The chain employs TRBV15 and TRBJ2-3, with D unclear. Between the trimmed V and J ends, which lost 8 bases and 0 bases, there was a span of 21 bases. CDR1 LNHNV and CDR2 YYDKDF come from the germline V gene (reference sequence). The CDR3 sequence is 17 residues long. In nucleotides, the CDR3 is TGTGCCACCTCCGCTTACCGGACGGCATCTAGCACAGATACGCAGTATTTT. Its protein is CATSAYRTASSTDTQYF.

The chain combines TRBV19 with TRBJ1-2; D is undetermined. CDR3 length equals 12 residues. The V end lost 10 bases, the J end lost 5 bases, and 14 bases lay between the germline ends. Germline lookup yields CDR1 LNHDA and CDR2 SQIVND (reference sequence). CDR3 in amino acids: CAIQLQDYGYTF. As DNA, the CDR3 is TGTGCCATCCAACTCCAGGATTATGGCTACACCTTC. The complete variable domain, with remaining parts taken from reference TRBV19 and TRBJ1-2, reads DGGITQSPKYLFRKEGQNVTLSCEQNLNHDAMYWYRQDPGQGLRLIYYSQIVNDFQKGDIAEGYSVSREKKESFPLTVTSAQKNPTAFYLCAIQLQDYGYTFGSGTRLTVV.

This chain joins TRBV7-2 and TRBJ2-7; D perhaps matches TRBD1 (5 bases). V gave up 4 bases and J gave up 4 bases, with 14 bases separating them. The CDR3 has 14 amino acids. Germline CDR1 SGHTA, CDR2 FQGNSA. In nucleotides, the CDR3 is TGTGCCAGCAGCTCCCTTGTCAGGGCTTACGAGCAGTACTTC. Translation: CASSSLVRAYEQYF.

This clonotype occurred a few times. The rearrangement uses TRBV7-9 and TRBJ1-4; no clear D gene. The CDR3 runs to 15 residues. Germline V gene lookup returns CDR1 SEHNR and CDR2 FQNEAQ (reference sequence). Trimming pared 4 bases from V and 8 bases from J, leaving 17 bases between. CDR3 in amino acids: CASSSVVGQREKLFF. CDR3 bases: TGTGCCAGCAGCTCTGTGGTCGGCCAGAGGGAAAAACTGTTTTTT.

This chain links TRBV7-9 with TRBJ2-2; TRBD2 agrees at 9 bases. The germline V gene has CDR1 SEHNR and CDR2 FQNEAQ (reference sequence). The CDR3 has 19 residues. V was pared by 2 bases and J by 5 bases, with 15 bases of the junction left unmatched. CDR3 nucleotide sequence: TGTGCCAGCAGCTTACCCAGGAGCGGGGGGCCGTCAGGAACCGGGGAGCTGTTTTTT. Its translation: CASSLPRSGGPSGTGELFF.

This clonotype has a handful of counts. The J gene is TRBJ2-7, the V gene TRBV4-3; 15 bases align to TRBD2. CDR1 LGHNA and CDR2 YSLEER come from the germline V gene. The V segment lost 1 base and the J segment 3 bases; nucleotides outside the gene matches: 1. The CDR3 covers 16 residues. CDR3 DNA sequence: TGCGCCAGCAGCCAAGGGACTAGCGGGAGGGGCTACGAGCAGTACTTC. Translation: CASSQGTSGRGYEQYF.

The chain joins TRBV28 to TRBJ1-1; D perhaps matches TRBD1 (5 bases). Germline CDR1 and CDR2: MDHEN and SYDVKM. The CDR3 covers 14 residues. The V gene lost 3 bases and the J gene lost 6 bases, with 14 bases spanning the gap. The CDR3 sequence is CASSFGGSGAEAFF. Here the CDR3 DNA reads TGTGCCAGCAGTTTTGGGGGGAGTGGGGCTGAAGCTTTCTTT. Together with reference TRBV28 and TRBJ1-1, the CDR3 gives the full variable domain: DVKVTQSSRYLVKRTGEKVFLECVQDMDHENMFWYRQDPGLGLRLIYFSYDVKMKEKGDIPEGYSVSREKKERFSLILESASTNQTSMYLCASSFGGSGAEAFFGQGTRLTVV.

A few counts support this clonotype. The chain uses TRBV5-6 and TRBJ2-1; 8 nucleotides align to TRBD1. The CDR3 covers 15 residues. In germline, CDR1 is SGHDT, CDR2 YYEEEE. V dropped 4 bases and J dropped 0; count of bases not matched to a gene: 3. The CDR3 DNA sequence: TGTGCCAGCAGCATCGGGACAGGCTCCTACAATGAGCAGTTCTTC. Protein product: CASSIGTGSYNEQFF. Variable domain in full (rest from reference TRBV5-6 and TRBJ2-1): DAGVTQSPTHLIKTRGQQVTLRCSPKSGHDTVSWYQQALGQGPQFIFQYYEEEERQRGNFPDRFSGHQFPNYSSELNVNALLLGDSALYLCASSIGTGSYNEQFFGPGTRLTVL.

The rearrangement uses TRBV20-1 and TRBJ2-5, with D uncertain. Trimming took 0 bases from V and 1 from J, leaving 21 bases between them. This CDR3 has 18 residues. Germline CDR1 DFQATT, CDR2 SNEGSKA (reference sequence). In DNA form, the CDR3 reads TGCAGTGCTAGAGATCTAAGTCAGAATCTCCGGCTCCAAGAGACCCAGTACTTC. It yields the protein CSARDLSQNLRLQETQYF.

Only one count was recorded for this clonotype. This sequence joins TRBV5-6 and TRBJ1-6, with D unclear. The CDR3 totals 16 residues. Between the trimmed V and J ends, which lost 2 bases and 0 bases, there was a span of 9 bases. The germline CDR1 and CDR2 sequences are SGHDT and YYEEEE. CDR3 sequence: CASSFGDFSYNSPLHF. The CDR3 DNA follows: TGTGCCAGCAGCTTCGGTGATTTCTCCTATAATTCACCCCTCCACTTT.